This TCR beta chain comes out of a study of blood T cell repertoires in COVID-19. About the study: Sites in the United States, Italy and Spain provided acute and convalescent COVID-19 samples.

The germline CDR1 and CDR2 sequences are SGHTA and FQGTGA. V shed 5 bases and J 8 bases; nucleotides not matched to a gene: 8. This CDR3 is built from 15 residues. Repertoires were generated with immunoSEQ multiplex PCR, while TCRdb's copy carries only in-frame clones and drops some. This sample has about 350,000 clones; roughly 90% occur once, and the top ten carry approximately 0.97%. During the 2 weeks before they entered the study, exposed participants had met someone with a PCR-confirmed or clinician-diagnosed COVID-19 case. The receptor's source is a woman aged 30 to 39 who had been exposed to COVID-19. This sequence joins TRBV7-3 and TRBJ2-3; TRBD1 aligns across 12 bases. The sequenced sample was PBMCs or T cells enriched from blood (not recorded which). CDR3 in DNA: TGTGCCAGCAGCCACGGGACAGGGGGCGCCGGTACGCAGTATTTT. This codes for CASSHGTGGAGTQYF.